These T cell receptor beta chains were read from a single sample in a study of read filtering for tumor transcriptome and immune sequencing. TCRdb re-called the reads with MiXCR, one entry per CDR3 protein. The sample has 37,000 or so distinct CDR3 sequences, roughly an eighth seen once. Material for sequencing was a population of CD138-negative cells sorted from bone marrow. These receptors were obtained from a donor older than 35 with multiple myeloma. The CDR3 runs from the conserved cysteine through the conserved F or W. A D gene is named only where the DNA matches it firmly. Clone size is given for some rows only: seen once, a few or many times, or a class if the clone is expanded.

d_gene,v_gene,j_gene,abundance,CDR3nt,CDR3aa
TRBD2,TRBV10-3,TRBJ2-3,many,TGTGCCATCAGGCCGGGACTAGCGGGAGGGCCGACAGATACGCAGTATTTT,CAIRPGLAGGPTDTQYF
NA,TRBV20-1,TRBJ2-3,few,TGCAGTGCCCTAGCCCCCCGCACAGATACGCAGTATTTT,CSALAPRTDTQYF
TRBD2,TRBV28,TRBJ2-2,many,TGTGCCAGCAGTTTAAGACTAGCGGGGCACACCGGGGAGCTGTTTTTT,CASSLRLAGHTGELFF
NA,TRBV7-3,TRBJ1-1,NA,TGTGCCAGCAGCTTAACTTTGGACACTGAAGCTTTCTTT,CASSLTLDTEAFF
NA,TRBV6-5,TRBJ1-6,many,TGTGCCAGCAGTTACTCGAGCCGCCTTGGATCACCCCTCCACTTT,CASSYSSRLGSPLHF
NA,TRBV4-2,TRBJ2-1,many,TGTGCCAGCAGCCAAGGACTAGTACAAGGCAATGAGCAGTTCTTC,CASSQGLVQGNEQFF
TRBD2,TRBV20-1,TRBJ2-3,many,TGCAGTGCTTTCGGACTAGCGGGAGGGCCAGATACGCAGTATTTT,CSAFGLAGGPDTQYF
NA,TRBV6-6,TRBJ2-7,NA,TGTGCCAGCAGTTACAGGGGTAGCGAGTACGAGCAGTACTTC,CASSYRGSEYEQYF
NA,TRBV30,TRBJ1-4,many,TGTGCCGTAGTCCGGGATGACAAAAAACTGTTTTTT,CAVVRDDKKLFF
NA,TRBV25-1,TRBJ1-4,many,TGTGCCAGCAGTGAATCGGGGGGGCCGGTTGAAAAACTGTTTTTT,CASSESGGPVEKLFF
NA,TRBV7-2,TRBJ2-2,many,TGTGCCAGCAGCAGGACAGCGAACACCGGGGAGCTGTTTTTT,CASSRTANTGELFF
NA,TRBV29-1,TRBJ2-3,many,TGCAGCGGTTTAGGCGGGGCAGATACGCAGTATTTT,CSGLGGADTQYF
NA,TRBV7-2,TRBJ2-1,many,TGTGCCAGCAGCTTAGGGGGTATAGGTGGGCGATCCTACAATGAGCAGTTCTTC,CASSLGGIGGRSYNEQFF
NA,TRBV28,TRBJ1-1,many,TGTGCCAGCAGTTTCGGGGGGGTGGGCACTGAAGCTTTCTTT,CASSFGGVGTEAFF
NA,TRBV27,TRBJ2-5,many,TGTGCCAGCAGGCGAAAAGTCTCCACCGAAGAGACCCAGTACTTC,CASRRKVSTEETQYF
NA,TRBV6-6,TRBJ1-1,once,TGTGCCAGCAGTTACTCGAATTCCGGGAACACTGAAGCTTTCTTT,CASSYSNSGNTEAFF
NA,TRBV29-1,TRBJ2-1,many,TGCAGCGCCCGTCCCCCCGGGACACAGGGCAATGAGCAGTTCTTC,CSARPPGTQGNEQFF
NA,TRBV30,TRBJ2-7,many,TGTGCCTGGAGTGTAGTACAGGCGTCGGTTTACGAGCAGTACTTC,CAWSVVQASVYEQYF
TRBD2,TRBV5-4,TRBJ2-1,many,TGTGCCAGCAGCTTGGTAGGCGCTAGCGGGATAAATGGCGCCTACAATGAGCAGTTCTTC,CASSLVGASGINGAYNEQFF
NA,TRBV7-8,TRBJ2-1,many,TGTGCCAGCAGCTTAGGAAACCTACGACCACTCCTCAATGAGCAGTTCTTC,CASSLGNLRPLLNEQFF
NA,TRBV6-6,TRBJ1-5,many,TGTGCCAGCAATACCGGGGACGGGGGCAATCAGCCCCAGCATTTT,CASNTGDGGNQPQHF
TRBD1,TRBV6-2/TRBV6-3,TRBJ2-3,many,TGTGCCAGCAGAACCGGACAGGTTATCACAGATACGCAGTATTTT,CASRTGQVITDTQYF
TRBD2,TRBV24-1,TRBJ2-1,few,TGTGCCACCAGTGATTTCCGGACTAGCGGGAGGGCCAATGAGCAGTTCTTC,CATSDFRTSGRANEQFF
NA,TRBV20-1,TRBJ1-3,many,TGCAGTGCTACTAGCGGGACCTCTGGAAACACCATATATTTT,CSATSGTSGNTIYF
NA,TRBV6-4,TRBJ2-2,many,TGTGCCAGCAGTGAGGTGGCTACAACTACCGGGGAGCTGTTTTTT,CASSEVATTTGELFF
TRBD1,TRBV20-1,TRBJ1-1,many,TGCAGTGCTAGAGCACTACCGGGACAGGGGGGCACTGAAGCTTTCTTT,CSARALPGQGGTEAFF
NA,TRBV7-2,TRBJ1-5,many,TGTGCCAGCAGCTCCAGGGGAGGGGACAATCAGCCCCAGCATTTT,CASSSRGGDNQPQHF
NA,TRBV20-1,TRBJ2-7,many,TGCAGTGCTAGCCTCTCTAGCGCCTCCTACGAGCAGTACTTC,CSASLSSASYEQYF
NA,TRBV6-5,TRBJ1-4,many,TGTGCCAGCAGTTACTACCGGGGGAAGAATGAAAAACTGTTTTTT,CASSYYRGKNEKLFF
NA,TRBV4-2,TRBJ1-1,few,TGCGCCAGCAGCCCGACCCGCGGAACTGAAGCTTTCTTT,CASSPTRGTEAFF
NA,TRBV6-2/TRBV6-3,TRBJ2-1,many,TGTGCCAGCAGTTCCAAAATCCCGAGCTCCTACAATGAGCAGTTCTTC,CASSSKIPSSYNEQFF
NA,TRBV29-1,TRBJ2-3,NA,TGCAGCGTGTCCGGGACTCTGCACACAGATACGCAGTATTTT,CSVSGTLHTDTQYF
NA,TRBV11-2,TRBJ2-7,many,TGTGCCAGCAGCCCTAACGCGGGCTCGGGGGAGCAGTACTTC,CASSPNAGSGEQYF
NA,TRBV7-2,TRBJ2-5,many,TGTGCCAGCAGCTTACTCGGACGTCGGGCCCAGTACTTC,CASSLLGRRAQYF